This T cell receptor (beta chain) was recorded in a study of vaccination and CD4 T cells after COVID-19. Study-level background: Overlapping SARS-CoV-2, HCoV-NL63, HCoV-OC43 and HCoV-229E spike peptides were used to stimulate cells. A CEFX pool, an HIV-1 Nef pool, or else no peptide went into the control cultures.

This clonotype was seen a handful of times. Antigen: not known. Treatment of the sample: approximately nine-day PBMC culture with coronavirus spike peptide pools or control peptides (ViraFEST assay). More than 1.5 million PBMCs per well were cultured with 8.5 to 10 IU/ml IL-2 and roughly 10 ug/ml peptide pools. There are 15 residues in the CDR3. The V gene's germline CDR1 is MNHEY and CDR2 SMNVEV (reference sequence). Deletions cut 0 bases from V and 0 bases from J, with 6 bases between. Whole-study results and caveats: Spike mono-reactivity marked 304 of 307 vaccine-specific clones in convalescent patients.

Cultured CD4+ T cells had their DNA profiled by the Oncomine TCR Beta short-read assay. TCRdb independently ran MiXCR on the PCR reads; one entry per CDR3 protein. Of 20,000 to 25,000 distinct CDR3 sequences in the sample, around half were seen once. What was sequenced was CD4+ T cells from blood, cultured in vitro. The sequence came from a human donor who had recovered from COVID-19. This sequence joins TRBV27 and TRBJ1-3; D gene unclear. The CDR3 loop reads CASSLSGHSGNTIYF. In DNA form, the CDR3 reads TGTGCCAGCAGTTTATCCGGGCACTCTGGAAACACCATATATTTT.